Listed below are T cell receptor beta chains from one sample, sequenced in a study of T cell repertoires in cytomegalovirus infection. TCRdb redid the calling of the reads with MiXCR, one entry per CDR3 protein. Counted here are 650,000 to 900,000 distinct CDR3 sequences, over 25% occurring once; the ten biggest clones make up under 15%. No antigen has been assigned to these receptors. Sequenced here: cultured CD8+ T cells from PBMCs, sampled from culture after CMV antigen stimulation. The receptors here all came from a human donor in good health (CMV status not recorded). Some clones in this sample may be carry-over from other donors' samples. CDR3s include the opening cysteine and the closing phenylalanine or tryptophan. D genes are given only for firm matches. Size tells how often a clone was seen (once, few, many) or the class of an expanded clone, and some rows leave it out.

CDR3	DNA	size	V	J	D
CASGGALTVTSTDTQYF	TGTGCCAGCGGGGGGGCGTTGACAGTTACTAGCACAGATACGCAGTATTTT	.	TRBV6-6	TRBJ2-3	.
CASSGSVGGHGYTF	TGTGCCAGTAGTGGAAGTGTGGGGGGACATGGCTACACCTTC	few	TRBV19	TRBJ1-2	.
CASSPDRGHTEAFF	TGTGCCAGCAGCCCCGACAGGGGGCACACTGAAGCTTTCTTT	many	TRBV7-2	TRBJ1-1	TRBD1
CASRTSRGATDTQYF	TGTGCCAGCCGGACCTCCCGGGGGGCCACAGATACGCAGTATTTT	.	TRBV6-8	TRBJ2-3	.
CASSDPPYNEQFF	TGTGCCAGCAGTGACCCACCGTACAATGAGCAGTTCTTC	.	TRBV2	TRBJ2-1	.
CASSPKNNYGYTF	TGTGCCAGCAGCCCTAAAAATAACTATGGCTACACCTTC	few	TRBV28	TRBJ1-2	.
CASGAGTGYEQYF	TGTGCCAGCGGAGCCGGGACAGGCTACGAGCAGTACTTC	.	TRBV7-2	TRBJ2-7	TRBD1
CATSTSWETNPYGYTF	TGTGCCACCAGCACGTCTTGGGAAACCAACCCCTATGGCTACACCTTC	.	TRBV15	TRBJ1-2	.
CATSRDFLSVDYEQYF	TGTGCCACCAGCAGAGATTTCCTTTCAGTCGACTATGAGCAGTACTTC	few	TRBV15	TRBJ2-7	.
CSARGPSGYEQYF	TGCAGTGCTAGGGGACCTAGCGGCTACGAGCAGTACTTC	.	TRBV20-1	TRBJ2-7	TRBD2
CASSQDMTAVYTF	TGTGCCAGCAGCCAAGATATGACCGCCGTCTACACCTTC	.	TRBV4-2	TRBJ1-2	.
CASSPRAGRSETQYF	TGTGCCAGCAGCCCCAGGGCGGGCCGGTCGGAGACCCAGTACTTC	many	TRBV7-2	TRBJ2-5	.
CASSLIRGPYNEQFF	TGTGCCAGCAGCTTAATTCGGGGGCCCTACAATGAGCAGTTCTTC	few	TRBV7-3	TRBJ2-1	.
CASSLFRDPRGYTF	TGTGCCAGCAGCTTGTTCAGGGACCCCAGGGGCTACACCTTC	.	TRBV5-3	TRBJ1-2	.
CAICEMVTYEQYF	TGTGCCATCTGTGAGATGGTTACCTACGAGCAGTACTTC	once	TRBV10-3	TRBJ2-7	.